Each of the 28 T cell receptor beta chains below was sequenced from the same sample in a study of blood T cell repertoires in COVID-19. Libraries were prepared by immunoSEQ multiplex PCR; TCRdb keeps only in-frame clonotypes and omits some of them. The profile shows nearly 300,000 clones, roughly 89% of them singletons. Input material: PBMCs or T cells enriched from blood (not recorded which). These receptor sequences come from a woman aged 45-59 years who had been exposed to COVID-19.

In DNA form, the CDR3 reads TGTGCCAGCAGAAAACAGGGTGGTGCTGAAGCTTTCTTT. Protein: CASRKQGGAEAFF. The V gene is TRBV6-5, the J gene TRBJ1-1; D may be TRBD1 (6 bases). Germline lookup yields CDR1 MNHEY and CDR2 SVGAGI. V was trimmed by 6 bases and J by 6 bases, leaving 14 bases between them. This CDR3 comprises 13 residues.

J is TRBJ1-3 and V is TRBV5-8, with D uncertain. The CDR3 is 15 amino acids. Trimming removed 2 bases from V and 0 bases from J, with 9 bases in between. Germline CDR1 and CDR2: SGHTS and YDEGEE. CDR3 DNA sequence: TGTGCCAGCAGCTTTGGCGGTTACTCTGGAAACACCATATATTTT. Protein: CASSFGGYSGNTIYF.

The chain recombines TRBV18 with TRBJ1-1, with TRBD1 as a possible D gene (6 bases). This CDR3 spans 16 amino acids. The V end was cut by 4 bases, the J end by 1 base, with 16 bases between. In germline, CDR1 is KGHSH, CDR2 LQKENI. The CDR3 nucleotides read TGTGCCAGCTCACAATCACAGGGCCGGGAGAACACTGAAGCTTTCTTT. Amino acid sequence: CASSQSQGRENTEAFF.

CDR3 in DNA: TGTGCCAGCAGTTTATGGTCAGGGAACAGAAACACCATATATTTT. Amino acid sequence: CASSLWSGNRNTIYF. J is TRBJ1-3 and V is TRBV28; perhaps TRBD1 as D (5 bases). The CDR3 is 15 residues long. CDR1 and CDR2 from the germline V gene are MDHEN and SYDVKM. Trimming cost V 0 bases and J 5 bases, with 11 bases left between them.

Worth noting for this clone: The same CDR3 can be traced to other DNA sequences in this sample. This rearrangement joins TRBV5-1 to TRBJ2-5, with 8 bases lining up with TRBD1. Germline assignment: CDR1 SGHRS and CDR2 YFSETQ. The ends lost 4 bases at V and 1 base at J; junction bases unmatched: 3. The CDR3 has 14 amino acids. The CDR3 sequence: CASSPGQGQETQYF. Here the CDR3 DNA reads TGCGCCAGCAGCCCAGGACAGGGCCAAGAGACCCAGTACTTC. Drawing the rest from reference TRBV5-1 and TRBJ2-5, the complete variable domain is KAGVTQTPRYLIKTRGQQVTLSCSPISGHRSVSWYQQTPGQGLQFLFEYFSETQRNKGNFPGRFSGRQFSNSRSEMNVSTLELGDSALYLCASSPGQGQETQYFGPGTRLLVL.

The chain employs TRBV28 and TRBJ1-1; D perhaps matches TRBD1 (5 bases). Germline CDR1 MDHEN, CDR2 SYDVKM. The CDR3 covers 15 residues. Trimming left V 5 bases short and J 2 bases short, with 15 bases between. CDR3: CASSPGQGRNTEAFF. In nucleotides, the CDR3 is TGTGCCAGCAGTCCAGGTCAGGGAAGAAACACTGAAGCTTTCTTT.

The chain employs TRBV11-3 and TRBJ1-1, with a weak D call TRBD1 (5 bases). V shed 3 bases and J shed 4 bases, with 18 bases lying between them. CDR1 is SGHNT, CDR2 YENEEA, per germline. The CDR3 consists of 16 residues. The CDR3 sequence: CASSFWQGQEGTEAFF. The CDR3 DNA is TGTGCCAGCAGCTTTTGGCAGGGCCAGGAGGGCACTGAAGCTTTCTTT.

The chain carries TRBV5-1 and TRBJ2-3; TRBD2 matches 12 bases. V shed 4 bases, J shed 6 bases, and the junction held 6 bases outside the gene matches. The CDR3 length is 15 residues. Germline V gene lookup returns CDR1 SGHRS and CDR2 YFSETQ. Written as DNA, the CDR3 is TGCGCCAGCAGCCAGACTAGCGGGGGCTCGGATACGCAGTATTTT. Encoded protein: CASSQTSGGSDTQYF.

About this clone itself: The DNA is left out, because the CDR3 cannot be placed on it with certainty; the CDR3 is given as TCRdb lists it. The genes are TRBV5-1 and TRBJ1-1; the DNA was not used to check the table's D call, TRBD1. Including both end residues, the CDR3 is 18 amino acids long. CDR1 and CDR2 (germline): SGHRS, YFSETQ. The CDR3 sequence is CASSVGPGQAVSNTEAFF.

This clone was seen only a few times. V usage is TRBV28 and J usage is TRBJ1-2; 7 positions agree with TRBD1. Germline assignment: CDR1 MDHEN and CDR2 SYDVKM. The CDR3 length is 14 residues. With 6 bases clipped from V and 5 bases from J, the junction kept 9 bases outside the gene matches. Here the CDR3 reads CASSLGQEKYGYTF. The CDR3, as DNA: TGTGCCAGCAGCCTCGGACAGGAGAAATATGGCTACACCTTC.

The rearrangement joins TRBV10-3 to TRBJ2-7, with D tentatively TRBD1 (6 bases). The germline gives CDR1 ENHRY, CDR2 SYGVKD. V was clipped by 4 bases and J by 0 bases, with 10 bases between them. The CDR3 runs to 14 residues. Here the CDR3 DNA reads TGTGCCATCAGTGGCACGGGACACTCCTACGAGCAGTACTTC. Protein product: CAISGTGHSYEQYF.

The CDR3 nucleotides are TGTGCCAGCAGAACCCTCGGCAGGGGCAACGCCGGGGAGCTGTTTTTT. Its translation is CASRTLGRGNAGELFF. The V and J genes are TRBV28 and TRBJ2-2; D possibly corresponds to TRBD1 (6 bases). The V gene's germline CDR1 is MDHEN and CDR2 SYDVKM. CDR3 length: 16 residues. V lost 6 bases to trimming and J lost 6 bases, with 20 bases between them.

The chain employs TRBV30 and TRBJ1-2; 8 bases map to TRBD1. CDR1 and CDR2 (germline): GTSNPN, SVGIG (reference sequence). The length of the CDR3 is 17 residues. V trimming: 4 bases; J trimming: 7 bases; junction bases outside the gene matches: 20. The CDR3, as DNA: TGTGCCTGGAACCGATTAGGACAGGGAGAATTCGTGGGTGGCTACACCTTC. This sequence encodes CAWNRLGQGEFVGGYTF.

This clone has just one count. The chain employs TRBV5-1 and TRBJ2-6; 9 bases align to TRBD1. This CDR3 is built from 15 residues. CDR1 is SGHRS, CDR2 YFSETQ, per germline. V shed 3 bases and J 2 bases; nucleotides not matched to a gene: 0. The DNA for the CDR3 is TGCGCCAGCAGCTGGGACAGGGCTGGGGCCAACGTCCTGACTTTC. It encodes CASSWDRAGANVLTF.

This sequence joins TRBV6-5 and TRBJ2-3; 9 nucleotides match TRBD2. In germline, CDR1 is MNHEY, CDR2 SVGAGI. The ends lost 9 bases at V and 2 bases at J; junction bases unmatched: 6. The CDR3 spans 14 residues. The CDR3 DNA reads as TGTGCCAGTAGACTAGCGGATACCACAGATACGCAGTATTTT. It translates to CASRLADTTDTQYF.

This chain links TRBV3-1 (or the pseudogene TRBV3-2) with TRBJ1-1; D is ambiguous. This CDR3 region has 12 residues. The V end lost 1 base, the J end lost 7 bases, and 7 bases lay between the germline ends. The germline V gene encodes CDR1 LGHDT and CDR2 YNNKEL (reference sequence). In DNA, the CDR3 is TGTGCCAGCAGCCAAGTCCCCGGTGAAGCTTTCTTT. Protein: CASSQVPGEAFF.

The chain carries TRBV6-5 and TRBJ1-1; no reliable D call. This CDR3 spans 14 amino acids. The germline V gene has CDR1 MNHEY and CDR2 SVGAGI. V dropped 8 bases and J dropped 0 bases, with 13 bases sitting between them. The CDR3 sequence is CASQTAALNTEAFF. In DNA, the CDR3 is TGTGCCAGCCAAACTGCTGCCTTGAACACTGAAGCTTTCTTT.

This rearrangement joins TRBV28 to TRBJ1-5; TRBD1 is a possible D gene (6 bases). Trimming took 1 base from V and 6 from J, leaving 13 bases between them. Looked up from germline, CDR1 is MDHEN and CDR2 is SYDVKM. The CDR3 extends over 15 amino acids. CDR3 in DNA: TGTGCCAGCAGTTTATACAGGGAAATTGTTCAGCCCCAGCATTTT. It specifies CASSLYREIVQPQHF.

The rearrangement joins TRBV7-9 to TRBJ1-4, with D uncertain. Germline CDR1 and CDR2: SEHNR and FQNEAQ (reference sequence). V shed 3 bases and J shed 7 bases, with 18 bases lying between them. The CDR3 covers 16 residues. The CDR3 protein is CASSFSLEREGEKLFF. The CDR3, as DNA: TGTGCCAGCAGCTTTTCACTAGAGAGGGAGGGTGAAAAACTGTTTTTT.

V is TRBV11-2 and J is TRBJ2-7; possibly TRBD2 for D (6 bases). V was pared by 5 bases and J by 2 bases, with 19 bases between. Per the germline V gene, CDR1 is SGHAT and CDR2 is FQNNGV. The CDR3 totals 16 residues. The CDR3 loop is CASSRPGRGLTYEQYF. DNA for the CDR3: TGTGCCAGCAGCCGGCCAGGACGGGGACTGACCTACGAGCAGTACTTC.

The rearrangement links TRBV1 to TRBJ1-2. TRBV1 has pseudogene status. This CDR3 contains 17 residues. The CDR3 here is CTSSLGPPRGSNYGYTF. The CDR3 nucleotides read TGCACCAGCAGCCTTGGACCTCCCCGAGGGTCTAACTATGGCTACACCTTC.

The V and J genes are TRBV19 and TRBJ1-6; 7 nucleotides agree with TRBD1. Germline V CDR1 and CDR2: LNHDA, SQIVND (reference sequence). Unmatched junction bases numbered 8, after V lost 3 bases and J lost 9 bases. This CDR3 contains 15 residues. Here the CDR3 DNA reads TGTGCCAGTAGTATGACAGGGCCCGGAGTTTCACCCCTCCACTTT. It is translated as CASSMTGPGVSPLHF.

This clone has more than one count but fewer than ten. The V gene is TRBV7-2, the J gene TRBJ2-4, with TRBD2 matching over 9 bases. From germline, CDR1 is SGHTA and CDR2 FQGNSA. There are 17 residues in the CDR3. The V gene end was trimmed by 1 base and the J gene end by 1 base; junction bases not matched to a gene: 5. The CDR3 reads CASSLVRAGGAKNIQYF. DNA of the CDR3: TGTGCCAGCAGCTTAGTGCGAGCGGGGGGCGCCAAAAACATTCAGTACTTC.

The V gene is TRBV4-1, the J gene TRBJ2-1, with TRBD2 matching 12 bases. This CDR3 is built from 18 residues. V lost 2 bases to trimming and J lost 7 bases; unmatched junction nucleotides: 12. The V gene's germline CDR1 is MGHRA and CDR2 YSYEKL. CDR3 region: CASSQYTQASGGANEQFF. CDR3 sequence (DNA): TGCGCCAGCAGCCAATACACCCAGGCTAGCGGGGGGGCAAATGAGCAGTTCTTC.

This chain connects TRBV28 to TRBJ2-3; D gene ambiguous. The CDR3 contains 16 residues. Trimming took off 6 bases at V and 4 bases at J, with 20 bases between the two ends. Germline V gene sequence: CDR1 MDHEN, CDR2 SYDVKM. CDR3 in amino acids: CASRTHRKTLPDTQYF. CDR3 bases: TGTGCCAGCAGGACACATAGAAAAACGCTCCCAGATACGCAGTATTTT.

V usage is TRBV30 and J usage is TRBJ2-1, with D perhaps matching TRBD2 (6 bases). The V end was cut by 5 bases, the J end by 5 bases, with 16 bases between. Germline lookup yields CDR1 GTSNPN and CDR2 SVGIG (reference sequence). This CDR3 contains 14 residues. CDR3: CAWSRTNVNNEQFF. Here the CDR3 DNA reads TGTGCCTGGTCGAGGACTAACGTGAACAATGAGCAGTTCTTC. The full variable domain, rest sourced from reference TRBV30 and TRBJ2-1, is SQTIHQWPATLVQPVGSPLSLECTVEGTSNPNLYWYRQAAGRGLQLLFYSVGIGQISSEVPQNLSASRPQDRQFILSSKKLLLSDSGFYLCAWSRTNVNNEQFFGPGTRLTVL.

V gene TRBV28 combines with J gene TRBJ1-5; D is undetermined. Trimming left V 7 bases short and J 5 bases short, with 15 bases between. CDR3 size: 14 residues. The germline gives CDR1 MDHEN, CDR2 SYDVKM. CDR3 sequence: CASNPEDWDQPQHF. CDR3 nucleotide sequence: TGTGCCAGCAATCCGGAGGATTGGGATCAGCCCCAGCATTTT.

The chain has TRBV28 and TRBJ1-6, with D perhaps matching TRBD1 (6 bases). Germline assignment: CDR1 MDHEN and CDR2 SYDVKM. The V end lost 8 bases, the J end lost 7 bases, and 21 bases lay between the germline ends. This CDR3 comprises 16 residues. The CDR3 loop is CASDPGGGGFNSPLHF. The CDR3, as DNA: TGTGCCAGCGACCCGGGGGGCGGGGGCTTCAATTCACCCCTCCACTTT.